These 17 T cell receptor beta chains share one sample of origin, sequenced in a study of blood T cell repertoires in COVID-19. Using immunoSEQ multiplex PCR, the repertoire was profiled, and TCRdb retains in-frame clones only, with some absent. The sample contains 200,000 to 250,000 clones, about four fifths of which appear only once. The sample consisted of PBMCs or T cells enriched from blood (not recorded which). The receptor source for this set is a man in his fifties or sixties who had recovered from COVID-19.

The chain carries TRBV9 and TRBJ2-3; 10 bases line up with TRBD2. CDR3 length equals 16 residues. Trimming cost V 3 bases and J 0 bases; bases outside gene matches: 4. Germline V lookup: CDR1 SGDLS, CDR2 YYNGEE. The CDR3 spells CASSALAGASTDTQYF. CDR3 nucleotides: TGTGCCAGCAGCGCCCTAGCGGGGGCCAGCACAGATACGCAGTATTTT.

V is TRBV10-3 and J is TRBJ2-1; 7 bases map to TRBD1. Germline V gives CDR1 ENHRY, CDR2 SYGVKD. The CDR3 runs to 13 residues. V lost 4 bases, J lost 4 bases, and 1 base stayed unmatched. As DNA, the CDR3 is TGTGCCATCAGTGGGACAGGTTACAATGAGCAGTTCTTC. Translating gives CAISGTGYNEQFF.

This chain links TRBV6-1 with TRBJ1-2, with D hard to call. The V and J ends lost 3 bases and 1 base respectively, with 3 bases between them. Germline assignment: CDR1 MNHNS and CDR2 SASEGT. The CDR3 contains 12 residues. CDR3 in DNA: TGTGCCAGCAGTGATCTTAACTATGGCTACACCTTC. It encodes CASSDLNYGYTF.

This clone was found a few times. This chain uses TRBV4-3 with TRBJ1-2; D unresolved. The V gene lost 1 base and the J gene lost 7 bases, with 10 bases spanning the gap. CDR3 length equals 13 residues. The germline CDR1 and CDR2 sequences are LGHNA and YSLEER. The CDR3 sequence: CASSQAGATGYTF. In DNA form, the CDR3 reads TGCGCCAGCAGCCAAGCGGGAGCCACTGGCTACACCTTC.

The chain carries TRBV12-3 or TRBV12-4 and TRBJ2-2; D is undetermined. There are 12 residues in the CDR3. The ends were cut back, 8 bases at V and 5 bases at J, with 9 bases in the middle. CDR3 amino acids: CASGSDTGELFF. The CDR3 DNA reads as TGTGCCAGCGGTTCAGATACCGGGGAGCTGTTTTTT.

This clone has a handful of counts. J is TRBJ1-1 and V is TRBV11-2; TRBD1 aligns across 9 bases. From germline, CDR1 is SGHAT and CDR2 FQNNGV. J gave up 5 bases and V 6 bases, and 10 bases lay outside the gene matches. The CDR3 has 15 residues. For the CDR3, the DNA is TGTGCCAGCAGTAATCCCTACAGGGGGCGAACTGAAGCTTTCTTT. Its translation is CASSNPYRGRTEAFF. Based on the CDR3 plus reference TRBV11-2 and TRBJ1-1, the full variable domain is EAGVAQSPRYKIIEKRQSVAFWCNPISGHATLYWYQQILGQGPKLLIQFQNNGVVDDSQLPKDRFSAERLKGVDSTLKIQPAKLEDSAVYLCASSNPYRGRTEAFFGQGTRLTVV.

The V call is TRBV7-8, the J call TRBJ2-7, with TRBD2 as a possible D gene (7 bases). The germline V and J ends were trimmed by 1 base and 6 bases, with 10 bases remaining between them. The CDR3 totals 13 residues. Germline V CDR1 and CDR2: SGHVS, FQNEAQ. CDR3 amino acids: CASSLVGGREQYF. The CDR3 DNA reads TGTGCCAGCAGCTTAGTCGGGGGGCGCGAGCAGTACTTC. Variable domain in full (rest from reference TRBV7-8 and TRBJ2-7): GAGVSQSPRYKVAKRGQDVALRCDPISGHVSLFWYQQALGQGPEFLTYFQNEAQLDKSGLPSDRFFAERPEGSVSTLKIQRTQQEDSAVYLCASSLVGGREQYFGPGTRLTVT.

The rearrangement joins TRBV2 to TRBJ2-2, with D perhaps TRBD2 (6 bases). CDR1 SNHLY and CDR2 FYNNEI come from the germline V gene. Trimming took off 9 bases at V and 0 bases at J, with 17 bases between the two ends. This CDR3 comprises 16 residues. For the CDR3, the DNA is TGTGCCAGGTCCGGCCGGAGGGAACCGAACACCGGGGAGCTGTTTTTT. This translates into CARSGRREPNTGELFF.

The chain joins TRBV7-2 to TRBJ2-3; the match to TRBD2 covers 15 bases. The V segment lost 5 bases and the J segment 4 bases; nucleotides outside the gene matches: 10. Germline CDR1 and CDR2: SGHTA and FQGNSA. This CDR3 comprises 18 residues. CDR3 amino acids: CASSPYRTSGGVADTQYF. In DNA, the CDR3 is TGTGCCAGCAGCCCATATCGGACTAGCGGGGGGGTAGCAGATACGCAGTATTTT.

The chain joins TRBV4-1 to TRBJ2-3; 7 nucleotides line up with TRBD1. CDR3 size: 16 residues. V gave up 1 base and J gave up 2 bases; unmatched junction bases: 6. CDR1 is MGHRA, CDR2 YSYEKL, per germline. CDR3 sequence (DNA): TGCGCCAGCAGCCAAGGGACAGGCACCCCCACAGATACGCAGTATTTT. Amino acids: CASSQGTGTPTDTQYF.

The V call is TRBV7-9, the J call TRBJ2-2, with TRBD1 matching 7 bases. The V gene's germline CDR1 is SEHNR and CDR2 FQNEAQ (reference sequence). J was trimmed by 7 bases and V by 5 bases; bases with no gene match: 10. There are 15 residues in the CDR3. This CDR3 is CASSTDRAPFGELFF. The CDR3, as DNA: TGTGCCAGCAGCACTGACAGGGCCCCGTTCGGGGAGCTGTTTTTT.

This sequence joins TRBV11-2 and TRBJ2-1; 9 positions agree with TRBD2. The CDR3 spans 15 residues. J lost 7 bases, V lost 5 bases, and 9 bases had no gene match. Germline V gene data show CDR1 as SGHAT and CDR2 as FQNNGV. CDR3 residues: CASSRTSGGWNEQFF. The CDR3 bases are TGTGCCAGCAGCCGCACGAGCGGGGGGTGGAATGAGCAGTTCTTC.

This clone has only a few counts. V gene TRBV3-1 (or the pseudogene TRBV3-2) combines with J gene TRBJ1-6, with 7 bases lining up with TRBD1. This CDR3 region has 13 residues. V shed 7 bases and J 6 bases; nucleotides not matched to a gene: 3. The V gene's germline CDR1 is LGHDT and CDR2 YNNKEL (reference sequence). CDR3 bases: TGTGCCAGCAACAACAGGGGTAATTCACCCCTCCACTTT. It translates to CASNNRGNSPLHF.

On this clone itself: The junction departs from the called germline gene at one end, perhaps through a read error. V usage is TRBV2 and J usage is TRBJ1-5; 10 bases align to TRBD1. This CDR3 has 15 residues. Germline V gives CDR1 SNHLY, CDR2 FYNNEI. CDR3 bases: TGTGCCAGCAGCGAAGACAGGGGGCTGCGACAGCCCCAGCATTTT. Encoded protein: CASSEDRGLRQPQHF.

The J gene is TRBJ1-1, the V gene TRBV19; 8 bases line up with TRBD1. V shed 7 bases, J shed 0 bases, and the junction held 13 bases outside the gene matches. Germline CDR1 is LNHDA and CDR2 is SQIVND (reference sequence). The CDR3 length is 17 residues. CDR3 sequence: CASTTGGTGGLNTEAFF. In DNA form, the CDR3 reads TGTGCCAGTACCACAGGAGGGACAGGCGGATTGAACACTGAAGCTTTCTTT.

J is TRBJ1-2 and V is TRBV5-6; D might be TRBD1 (5 bases). V gave up 1 base and J gave up 9 bases, with 22 bases separating them. Germline-derived CDR1 and CDR2 are SGHDT and YYEEEE. The CDR3 extends over 16 amino acids. The DNA of the CDR3 is TGTGCCAGCAGCTTGAAGGGGTTGGCAGGTCCTATGAGCTACACCTTC. This encodes CASSLKGLAGPMSYTF.

This clone was detected only a few times. This same CDR3 is encoded by further DNA sequences in the sample. The V call is TRBV19, the J call TRBJ2-1; 8 nucleotides align to TRBD1. The CDR3 sequence is 15 residues long. Germline CDR1 LNHDA, CDR2 SQIVND (reference sequence). V dropped 1 base and J dropped 1; count of bases not matched to a gene: 0. The CDR3 protein is CASSIGQGSYNEQFF. CDR3 DNA sequence: TGTGCCAGTAGTATAGGACAGGGGTCCTACAATGAGCAGTTCTTC.